This passage covers 24 T cell receptor beta chains from one sample sequenced in a study of T cells in localized non-small cell lung cancer. Sequenced by immunoSEQ multiplex PCR; TCRdb stores in-frame clones only, minus some. This sample has around 130,000 clones, with roughly nine tenths found just once. The sample here was peripheral blood, taken before any cancer treatment. The receptor source for this set is a female donor of 60 years or more with stage I lung adenocarcinoma.

This sequence joins TRBV7-2 and TRBJ2-1; the match to TRBD2 covers 13 bases. Per the germline V gene, CDR1 is SGHTA and CDR2 is FQGNSA. This CDR3 comprises 16 residues. The J segment lost 12 bases and the V segment lost 0 bases, leaving 8 bases of the junction unmatched. The CDR3 DNA follows: TGTGCCAGCAGCTTAGCCGGGACTAGCGGGACCCGAGGGCAGTTCTTC. Translated, it gives CASSLAGTSGTRGQFF.

The chain links TRBV14 to TRBJ1-4; D is possibly TRBD1 (5 bases). This CDR3 is 13 amino acids long. From germline, CDR1 is SGHDN and CDR2 FVKESK. The V and J ends lost 1 base and 12 bases respectively, with 12 bases between them. The CDR3: CASSQVGLGELFF. The CDR3 region has the DNA TGTGCCAGCAGCCAAGTGGGGCTCGGGGAACTGTTTTTT.

CDR3 region: CASSTGLAGNTDTQYF. DNA of the CDR3: TGTGCCAGTAGTACGGGACTAGCGGGGAACACAGATACGCAGTATTTT. V usage is TRBV19 and J usage is TRBJ2-3; 13 bases are shared with TRBD2. Losses at the gene ends were 4 bases for V and 2 bases for J; bases not matched to a gene: 3. There are 16 residues in the CDR3. Germline V gene data show CDR1 as LNHDA and CDR2 as SQIVND (reference sequence). The complete variable domain, with remaining parts taken from reference TRBV19 and TRBJ2-3, reads DGGITQSPKYLFRKEGQNVTLSCEQNLNHDAMYWYRQDPGQGLRLIYYSQIVNDFQKGDIAEGYSVSREKKESFPLTVTSAQKNPTAFYLCASSTGLAGNTDTQYFGPGTRLTVL.

The chain combines TRBV29-1 with TRBJ1-1; the D gene is possibly TRBD1 (5 bases). This CDR3 spans 13 amino acids. Trimming left V 2 bases short and J 3 bases short, with 10 bases between. The V gene's germline CDR1 is SQVTM and CDR2 ANQGSEA. The CDR3, as DNA: TGCAGCGTTGAAACAGGAATGGACACTGAAGCTTTCTTT. This gives the protein CSVETGMDTEAFF.

This sequence joins TRBV5-1 and TRBJ2-3, with TRBD2 identical over 9 bases. In germline, CDR1 is SGHRS, CDR2 YFSETQ. The junction had 11 bases not matched to a gene; V was cut back by 2 bases and J by 4 bases. This CDR3 is built from 17 residues. CDR3 in DNA: TGCGCCAGCAGCTTAATGGGTAGCGGGAGCCAGGCAGATACGCAGTATTTT. Amino acids: CASSLMGSGSQADTQYF.

This rearrangement joins TRBV5-1 to TRBJ1-1; tentative D call: TRBD1 (5 bases). The V gene's germline CDR1 is SGHRS and CDR2 YFSETQ. This CDR3 contains 14 residues. V dropped 3 bases and J dropped 1 base, with 10 bases sitting between them. The CDR3 nucleotides are TGCGCCAGCAGCTACGGTGGGGGGAACACTGAAGCTTTCTTT. It translates to CASSYGGGNTEAFF.

A word on this clone: Germline is not matched at one junction end, which may reflect a read error. The chain uses TRBV7-7 and TRBJ2-7; TRBD2 aligns across 10 bases. The CDR3 sequence is 19 residues long. Germline CDR1 SSHAT, CDR2 FNYEAQ (reference sequence). The CDR3 DNA reads TGTGCTAGCAGCCCAACAGGGAGGGTGGCTAGCGGGAGTATCGACGAGCAGTACTTC. Translation: CASSPTGRVASGSIDEQYF.

The chain combines TRBV6-1 with TRBJ2-7; TRBD1 aligns across 9 bases. The germline V gene has CDR1 MNHNS and CDR2 SASEGT. The CDR3 is 13 residues long. V lost 10 bases and J lost 3; bases outside the gene matches: 7. The CDR3 spells CATTGTGIYEQYF. The DNA for the CDR3 is TGTGCCACAACCGGGACAGGGATCTACGAGCAGTACTTC.

The J gene is TRBJ1-1, the V gene TRBV10-1, with TRBD1 as a possible D gene (6 bases). Germline CDR1 and CDR2: WNHNN and SYGVQD (reference sequence). This CDR3 spans 13 amino acids. V was clipped by 4 bases and J by 7 bases, with 13 bases between them. CDR3 region: CASSGGGLREAFF. The CDR3 bases are TGCGCCAGCAGTGGAGGGGGGCTCCGTGAAGCTTTCTTT.

V is TRBV7-2 and J is TRBJ1-6, with 7 bases that match TRBD1. The V gene end was trimmed by 5 bases and the J gene end by 10 bases; junction bases not matched to a gene: 14. The CDR3 consists of 16 residues. Germline loops: CDR1 SGHTA, CDR2 FQGNSA. CDR3 sequence: CASSRHSDRSGSPLHF. Here the CDR3 DNA reads TGTGCCAGCAGCCGGCACTCGGACAGGTCCGGGTCACCCCTCCACTTT.

V and J are TRBV4-1 and TRBJ2-1; D is ambiguous. Germline CDR1 reads MGHRA; CDR2 reads YSYEKL. The CDR3 consists of 16 residues. The V gene lost 1 base and the J gene lost 12 bases, with 22 bases spanning the gap. CDR3 coding DNA: TGCGCCAGCAGCCAAGGAGTCACTGCTAGGCCGTGGGGGCAGTTCTTC. Its protein is CASSQGVTARPWGQFF.

This rearrangement joins TRBV7-9 to TRBJ1-5; D is perhaps TRBD1 (6 bases). The CDR3 loop spans 13 amino acids. Trimming pared 6 bases from V and 0 bases from J, leaving 6 bases between. Germline CDR1 is SEHNR and CDR2 is FQNEAQ (reference sequence). The CDR3 DNA reads TGTGCCAGCAGACAGGGTAGCAATCAGCCCCAGCATTTT. This translates into CASRQGSNQPQHF.

This clone was recorded a few times. V usage is TRBV5-4 and J usage is TRBJ1-2; no firm D call. CDR1 and CDR2 from the germline V gene are SGHNT and YYREEE (reference sequence). The CDR3 is made up of 14 amino acids. Trimming removed 5 bases from V and 0 bases from J, with 11 bases in between. The CDR3 spells CASSEVFSNYGYTF. In nucleotides, the CDR3 is TGTGCCAGCAGTGAGGTGTTTTCTAACTATGGCTACACCTTC.

The CDR3 nucleotides read TGTGCCAGCAGTAAGCAAGAGACCCAGTACTTC. It is translated as CASSKQETQYF. The rearrangement uses TRBV27 and TRBJ2-5; D not resolved. The V and J ends lost 5 bases and 2 bases respectively, with 3 bases between them. There are 11 residues in the CDR3. Germline V lookup: CDR1 MNHEY, CDR2 SMNVEV (reference sequence).

Written as DNA, the CDR3 is TGCGCCAGCAGCCAGGACCAGGGATACGAGCAGTACTTC. Translating gives CASSQDQGYEQYF. The V and J genes are TRBV5-1 and TRBJ2-7, with D maybe TRBD1 (5 bases). Germline V gene lookup returns CDR1 SGHRS and CDR2 YFSETQ. The CDR3 runs to 13 residues. The V end lost 4 bases, the J end lost 4 bases, and 12 bases lay between the germline ends. The full variable domain, its missing parts supplied by reference TRBV5-1 and TRBJ2-7, is KAGVTQTPRYLIKTRGQQVTLSCSPISGHRSVSWYQQTPGQGLQFLFEYFSETQRNKGNFPGRFSGRQFSNSRSEMNVSTLELGDSALYLCASSQDQGYEQYFGPGTRLTVT.

This clone was found once. DNA of the CDR3: TGTGCCAGCAGCGCGCTGGGGGGGTCCACAGATACGCAGTATTTT. Translated, it gives CASSALGGSTDTQYF. The chain combines TRBV5-8 with TRBJ2-3, with 7 bases identical to TRBD2. This CDR3 region has 15 residues. V lost 4 bases, J lost 2 bases, and 7 bases stayed unmatched. Germline V lookup: CDR1 SGHTS, CDR2 YDEGEE.

J is TRBJ1-2 and V is TRBV28; D is ambiguous. This CDR3 is built from 14 residues. V lost 5 bases and J 7 bases, leaving 17 bases between the germline ends. Per the germline V gene, CDR1 is MDHEN and CDR2 is SYDVKM. CDR3 amino acids: CASSQTTGTGGYTF. The CDR3 bases are TGTGCCAGCAGTCAAACGACTGGAACGGGTGGCTACACCTTC.

The chain recombines TRBV18 with TRBJ1-3; no clear D. Trimming pared 3 bases from V and 4 bases from J, leaving 4 bases between. Germline loops: CDR1 KGHSH, CDR2 LQKENI. CDR3 length: 12 amino acids. The CDR3 here is CASSPAGNTIYF. The CDR3 DNA follows: TGTGCCAGCTCACCGGCGGGAAACACCATATATTTT.

J is TRBJ2-5 and V is TRBV9; 9 bases fit TRBD1. The V gene end was trimmed by 4 bases and the J gene end by 4 bases; junction bases not matched to a gene: 2. The length of the CDR3 is 13 residues. Germline CDR1 reads SGDLS; CDR2 reads YYNGEE. Written as DNA, the CDR3 is TGTGCCAGCAGCATGACAGGGGGAGAGACCCAGTACTTC. Residues: CASSMTGGETQYF. Using reference TRBV9 and TRBJ2-5 for the parts outside the CDR3, the full variable domain is DSGVTQTPKHLITATGQRVTLRCSPRSGDLSVYWYQQSLDQGLQFLIQYYNGEERAKGNILERFSAQQFPDLHSELNLSSLELGDSALYFCASSMTGGETQYFGPGTRLLVL.

V is TRBV19 and J is TRBJ2-1; 7 positions match TRBD2. The V gene end was trimmed by 6 bases and the J gene end by 9 bases; junction bases not matched to a gene: 11. Germline loops: CDR1 LNHDA, CDR2 SQIVND (reference sequence). The CDR3 spans 14 residues. The CDR3, as DNA: TGTGCCAGTAGCCTTCTAGCGGCCCGTGGTGAGCAGTTCTTC. This sequence encodes CASSLLAARGEQFF.

This clone was observed a handful of times. The J gene is TRBJ2-7, the V gene TRBV4-2; D could derive from TRBD1 or TRBD2 (6 bases each). This CDR3 is 16 amino acids long. In germline, CDR1 is LGHNA, CDR2 YNFKEQ. Trimming pared 1 base from V and 3 bases from J, leaving 16 bases between. CDR3: CASSQAAGQGFYEQYF. The CDR3 coding sequence is TGTGCCAGCAGCCAAGCCGCGGGGCAGGGGTTCTACGAGCAGTACTTC.

The gene calls are TRBV9 and TRBJ1-2, with D possibly being TRBD1 (5 bases). The V gene's germline CDR1 is SGDLS and CDR2 YYNGEE. The CDR3 loop spans 12 amino acids. Between the trimmed V and J ends, which lost 4 bases and 13 bases, there was a span of 17 bases. The CDR3 region is CASSYPSPGSTF. The DNA of the CDR3 is TGTGCCAGCAGCTACCCCTCGCCAGGGTCCACCTTC.

The chain links TRBV5-8 to TRBJ2-7; 10 positions match TRBD2. The CDR3 totals 18 residues. Germline V gene data show CDR1 as SGHTS and CDR2 as YDEGEE. With 0 bases clipped from V and 0 bases from J, the junction kept 9 bases outside the gene matches. As DNA, the CDR3 is TGTGCCAGCAGCTTGGTGTCTAGCGGGAGCATATACTCCTACGAGCAGTACTTC. Translating gives CASSLVSSGSIYSYEQYF.

V is TRBV7-3 and J is TRBJ2-3; D possibly corresponds to TRBD2 (6 bases). This CDR3 is 13 amino acids long. Per the germline V gene, CDR1 is SGHTA and CDR2 is FQGTGA. The germline V and J ends were trimmed by 5 bases and 5 bases, with 11 bases remaining between them. The CDR3 DNA sequence: TGTGCCAGCAGCCAGGAGGGAGAAGATACGCAGTATTTT. Its translation is CASSQEGEDTQYF.